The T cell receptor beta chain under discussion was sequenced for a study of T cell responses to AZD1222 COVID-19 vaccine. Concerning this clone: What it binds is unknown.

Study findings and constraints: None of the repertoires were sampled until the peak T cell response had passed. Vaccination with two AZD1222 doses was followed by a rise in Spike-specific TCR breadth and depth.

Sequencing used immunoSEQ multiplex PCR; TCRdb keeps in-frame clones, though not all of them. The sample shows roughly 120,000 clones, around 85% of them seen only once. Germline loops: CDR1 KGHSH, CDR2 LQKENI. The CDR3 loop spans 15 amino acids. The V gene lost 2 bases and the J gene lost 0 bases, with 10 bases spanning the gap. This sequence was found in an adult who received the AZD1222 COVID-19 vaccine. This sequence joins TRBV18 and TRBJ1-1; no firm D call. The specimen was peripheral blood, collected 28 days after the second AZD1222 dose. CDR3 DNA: TGTGCCAGCTCACCAAACCTGGGGTTGAACACTGAAGCTTTCTTT. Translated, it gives CASSPNLGLNTEAFF.